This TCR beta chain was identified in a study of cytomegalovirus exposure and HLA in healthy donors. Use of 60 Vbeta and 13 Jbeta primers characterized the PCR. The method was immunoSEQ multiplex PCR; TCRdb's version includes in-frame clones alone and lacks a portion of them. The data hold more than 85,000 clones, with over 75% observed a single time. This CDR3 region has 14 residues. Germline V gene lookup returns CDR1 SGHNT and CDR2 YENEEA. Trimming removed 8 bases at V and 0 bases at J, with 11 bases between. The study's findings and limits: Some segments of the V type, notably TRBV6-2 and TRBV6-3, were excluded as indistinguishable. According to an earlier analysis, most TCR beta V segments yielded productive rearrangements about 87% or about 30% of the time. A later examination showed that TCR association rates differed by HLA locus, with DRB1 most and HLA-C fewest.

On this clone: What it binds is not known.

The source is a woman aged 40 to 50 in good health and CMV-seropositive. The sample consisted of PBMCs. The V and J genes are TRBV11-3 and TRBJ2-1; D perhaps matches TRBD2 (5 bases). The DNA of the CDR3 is TGTGCCAGCGGCGACGGGGACTCCTACAATGAGCAGTTCTTC. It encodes CASGDGDSYNEQFF. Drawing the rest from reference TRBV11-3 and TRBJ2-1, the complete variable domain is EAGVVQSPRYKIIEKKQPVAFWCNPISGHNTLYWYLQNLGQGPELLIRYENEEAVDDSQLPKDRFSAERLKGVDSTLKIQPAELGDSAVYLCASGDGDSYNEQFFGPGTRLTVL.